This T cell receptor beta chain is from a study of blood T cells in healthy people across ages. Isolation recovered at least 6.5 million PBMCs from every sample. A J-beta primer mix and a sample-barcoded 5' primer were used in a second PCR of about 7 to 11 cycles. TCRdb re-called the 5' RACE reads through MiXCR, storing one row per CDR3 protein. This table holds fewer than 950,000 distinct CDR3 sequences, 30% to 45% found once. The V end lost 3 bases, the J end lost 4 bases, and 11 bases lay between the germline ends. This CDR3 has 13 residues. The germline V gene encodes CDR1 SGDLS and CDR2 YYNGEE. General study findings and limits: Whereas aged donors had fewer naive CD4+ cells, long-lived donors had more of them and higher diversity.

This clonotype was counted many times. Its specificity is unknown. Input material: blood. The TCR originated in a young man in good health. The gene calls are TRBV9 and TRBJ2-7; possible D gene TRBD1, 6 bases. The CDR3 region is CASSATGTYEQYF. The CDR3 DNA sequence: TGTGCCAGCAGCGCTACAGGGACATACGAGCAGTACTTC.